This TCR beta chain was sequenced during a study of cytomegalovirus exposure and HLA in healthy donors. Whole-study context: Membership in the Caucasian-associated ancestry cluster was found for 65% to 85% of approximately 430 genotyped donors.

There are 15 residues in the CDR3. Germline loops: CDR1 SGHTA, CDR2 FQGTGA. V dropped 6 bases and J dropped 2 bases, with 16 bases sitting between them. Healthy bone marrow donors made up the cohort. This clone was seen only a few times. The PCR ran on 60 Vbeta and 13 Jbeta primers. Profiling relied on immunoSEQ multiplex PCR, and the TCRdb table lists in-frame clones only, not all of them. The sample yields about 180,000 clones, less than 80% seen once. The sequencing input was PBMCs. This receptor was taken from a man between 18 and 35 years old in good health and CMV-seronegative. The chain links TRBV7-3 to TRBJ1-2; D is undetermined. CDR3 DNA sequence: TGTGCCAGCAGTTTGGAGGGAGGACTGAACTATGGCTACACCTTC. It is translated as CASSLEGGLNYGYTF. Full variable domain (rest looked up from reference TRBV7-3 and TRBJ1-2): GAGVSQTPSNKVTEKGKYVELRCDPISGHTALYWYRQSLGQGPEFLIYFQGTGAADDSGLPNDRFFAVRPEGSVSTLKIQRTERGDSAVYLCASSLEGGLNYGYTFGSGTRLTVV.